The following is a T cell receptor beta chain sequence with its context. Its cognate antigen is unknown. This entry belongs to a study of T cells expressing NK-cell markers. The TCR beta cDNA came from 5'RACE template switching with UMIs. TCRdb derives one entry per CDR3 protein from the 5' RACE reads, leaving out DNA. This sample's table has about 460,000 distinct CDR3 sequences. Study results and limitations: These clonotypes also led the CD3+CD56-NKG2C+ fraction in a few donors.

Germline loops: CDR1 MRHNA, CDR2 SNTAGT. This CDR3 spans 13 amino acids. The clonotype originates from a woman between 50 and 59 years old in good health. The material sequenced was blood T cells: a sorted CD56 or NKG2C T cell subset, CD4+ or CD8+ T cells, or bulk PBMC T cells (not recorded which). V is TRBV6-4 and J is TRBJ2-1; TCRdb indicates TRBD1, and absent DNA this call remains unverified. CDR3 sequence: CASSDQGGNEQFF.